One sample yielded the 17 T cell receptor beta chains listed below, sequenced in a study of T cells in localized non-small cell lung cancer. Profiled with immunoSEQ multiplex PCR; TCRdb holds only in-frame clones, not every one. The table lists some 25,000 clones, roughly 90% of them singletons, with 12% to 15% in the top ten. The sample in question was peripheral blood, obtained before any cancer treatment. The origin of the receptors is a man aged 40 to 69 with stage III squamous cell lung carcinoma.

The chain recombines TRBV7-2 with TRBJ2-7; D is perhaps TRBD2 (5 bases). This CDR3 region has 15 residues. Germline CDR1 SGHTA, CDR2 FQGNSA. The V end was cut by 4 bases, the J end by 0 bases, with 13 bases between. DNA of the CDR3: TGTGCCAGCAGCTCCTCTCCGAGGGTCTCCTACGAGCAGTACTTC. It specifies CASSSSPRVSYEQYF.

The chain employs TRBV9 and TRBJ2-5; D not certain. The V gene's germline CDR1 is SGDLS and CDR2 YYNGEE. V shed 0 bases and J shed 4 bases, with 10 bases lying between them. There are 14 residues in the CDR3. CDR3 in amino acids: CASSVEVTAETQYF. The CDR3 region has the DNA TGTGCCAGCAGCGTAGAAGTGACTGCAGAGACCCAGTACTTC. The whole variable domain, filled in from reference TRBV9 and TRBJ2-5, reads DSGVTQTPKHLITATGQRVTLRCSPRSGDLSVYWYQQSLDQGLQFLIQYYNGEERAKGNILERFSAQQFPDLHSELNLSSLELGDSALYFCASSVEVTAETQYFGPGTRLLVL.

J is TRBJ2-1 and V is TRBV18; 8 bases are shared with TRBD1. Unmatched junction bases numbered 8, after V lost 3 bases and J lost 1 base. Germline CDR1 reads KGHSH; CDR2 reads LQKENI. This CDR3 is 17 amino acids long. The DNA of the CDR3 is TGTGCCAGCTCACCTGGGACAGGCAGTACTTCCTACAATGAGCAGTTCTTC. It codes for CASSPGTGSTSYNEQFF.

The chain couples TRBV5-1 to TRBJ1-2; possible D gene TRBD1, 6 bases. The CDR3 totals 12 residues. V lost 4 bases and J 8 bases, leaving 12 bases between the germline ends. Germline values: CDR1 SGHRS, CDR2 YFSETQ. The CDR3 sequence: CASSTRGLGYTF. As DNA, the CDR3 is TGCGCCAGCAGCACCAGGGGTTTAGGCTACACCTTC.

The chain links TRBV28 to TRBJ2-7; D might be TRBD1 (6 bases). CDR3 length: 15 residues. Trimming cost V 6 bases and J 4 bases, with 19 bases left between them. Germline lookup yields CDR1 MDHEN and CDR2 SYDVKM. CDR3 loop: CASSRGHSGAYEQYF. The CDR3 region has the DNA TGTGCCAGCAGCCGGGGACACTCTGGGGCTTACGAGCAGTACTTC. Full variable domain (remainder filled in from reference TRBV28 and TRBJ2-7): DVKVTQSSRYLVKRTGEKVFLECVQDMDHENMFWYRQDPGLGLRLIYFSYDVKMKEKGDIPEGYSVSREKKERFSLILESASTNQTSMYLCASSRGHSGAYEQYFGPGTRLTVT.

This chain connects TRBV7-8 to TRBJ2-7; TRBD2 agrees at 15 bases. Germline V gene data show CDR1 as SGHVS and CDR2 as FQNEAQ. The CDR3 is 18 amino acids. After removal of 2 bases from V and 2 bases from J, the junction contained 7 bases not matched to a gene. In nucleotides, the CDR3 is TGTGCCAGCAGCTTAATTTACGGGACTAGCGGGAGGACCTACGAGCAGTACTTC. Its translation: CASSLIYGTSGRTYEQYF.

The chain links TRBV7-2 to TRBJ2-3; 8 bases align to TRBD2. Looked up from germline, CDR1 is SGHTA and CDR2 is FQGNSA. CDR3 length: 15 residues. Trimming at V came to 5 bases and at J to 0 bases, leaving 4 bases not matched to a gene. The CDR3 reads CASSETGGSTDTQYF. CDR3 DNA sequence: TGTGCCAGCAGCGAAACGGGGGGGAGCACAGATACGCAGTATTTT.

The rearrangement links TRBV2 to TRBJ1-2; weak D call: TRBD1 (5 bases). The germline V gene encodes CDR1 SNHLY and CDR2 FYNNEI. This CDR3 is 14 amino acids long. Trimming pared 1 base from V and 4 bases from J, leaving 10 bases between. CDR3 in amino acids: CASSEGGRVYGYTF. In nucleotides, the CDR3 is TGTGCCAGCAGTGAAGGGGGCAGGGTCTATGGCTACACCTTC. The full variable domain, completed using reference TRBV2 and TRBJ1-2, is EPEVTQTPSHQVTQMGQEVILRCVPISNHLYFYWYRQILGQKVEFLVSFYNNEISEKSEIFDDQFSVERPDGSNFTLKIRSTKLEDSAMYFCASSEGGRVYGYTFGSGTRLTVV.

The chain uses TRBV7-3 and TRBJ2-5, with 8 bases fitting TRBD1. From germline, CDR1 is SGHTA and CDR2 FQGTGA. The CDR3 loop spans 16 amino acids. Unmatched junction bases numbered 15, after V lost 7 bases and J lost 5 bases. CDR3 in amino acids: CASTPNVDRDRETQYF. CDR3 nucleotide sequence: TGTGCCAGCACCCCCAACGTGGACAGGGATCGGGAGACCCAGTACTTC.

This chain links TRBV30 with TRBJ2-7, with a tentative D call TRBD2 (6 bases). CDR1 and CDR2 from the germline V gene are GTSNPN and SVGIG (reference sequence). V was cut by 3 bases and J by 3 bases, with 12 bases left in between. This CDR3 spans 13 amino acids. This CDR3 is CAWRKGLLYEQYF. CDR3 DNA sequence: TGTGCCTGGAGGAAGGGACTCCTCTACGAGCAGTACTTC.

This chain links TRBV7-6 with TRBJ2-7, with TRBD1 matching over 8 bases. Trimming cost V 5 bases and J 0 bases; bases outside gene matches: 6. The CDR3 loop spans 15 amino acids. Germline assignment: CDR1 SGHVS and CDR2 FNYEAQ. The CDR3 bases are TGTGCCAGCAGCCTTGGACAGGGCAACTCCTACGAGCAGTACTTC. Translation: CASSLGQGNSYEQYF.

The chain recombines TRBV19 with TRBJ2-3; D is unresolved. V dropped 7 bases and J dropped 3 bases, with 11 bases sitting between them. The CDR3 length is 13 residues. In germline, CDR1 is LNHDA, CDR2 SQIVND (reference sequence). The CDR3, as DNA: TGTGCCAGTACCTGGCCTGGGACAGATACGCAGTATTTT. This sequence encodes CASTWPGTDTQYF.

The CDR3 protein is CSVTGAGNTIYF. Here the CDR3 DNA reads TGCAGCGTCACAGGGGCTGGAAACACCATATATTTT. The chain carries TRBV29-1 and TRBJ1-3, with TRBD1 identical over 7 bases. The CDR3 runs 12 residues. The J segment lost 2 bases and the V segment lost 6 bases, leaving 1 base of the junction unmatched. Germline CDR1 reads SQVTM; CDR2 reads ANQGSEA.

This clone was picked up one time. The J gene is TRBJ2-3, the V gene TRBV19; unclear D gene. The germline gives CDR1 LNHDA, CDR2 SQIVND (reference sequence). With 5 bases removed from V and 0 bases from J, the gap between germline ends came to 12 bases. CDR3 size: 15 residues. The CDR3 reads CASSAGRISTDTQYF. The CDR3 DNA reads TGTGCCAGTAGTGCAGGACGGATTAGCACAGATACGCAGTATTTT. The complete variable domain, with remaining parts taken from reference TRBV19 and TRBJ2-3, reads DGGITQSPKYLFRKEGQNVTLSCEQNLNHDAMYWYRQDPGQGLRLIYYSQIVNDFQKGDIAEGYSVSREKKESFPLTVTSAQKNPTAFYLCASSAGRISTDTQYFGPGTRLTVL.

The genes are TRBV30 and TRBJ2-3; D not resolved. Trimming removed 0 bases from V and 2 bases from J, with 9 bases in between. This CDR3 spans 14 amino acids. Per germline, CDR1 GTSNPN and CDR2 SVGIG (reference sequence). The CDR3 bases are TGTGCCTGGAGTGTCAGGCCGAACACAGATACGCAGTATTTT. Its protein is CAWSVRPNTDTQYF.

This sequence joins TRBV7-8 and TRBJ2-7; 14 bases line up with TRBD2. The V gene's germline CDR1 is SGHVS and CDR2 FQNEAQ. The CDR3 contains 16 residues. Trimming at V came to 5 bases and at J to 5 bases, leaving 8 bases not matched to a gene. CDR3 in amino acids: CASSTGQGLAGDEQYF. The CDR3 nucleotides read TGTGCCAGCAGCACTGGACAGGGACTAGCGGGGGACGAGCAGTACTTC. Based on the CDR3 plus reference TRBV7-8 and TRBJ2-7, the full variable domain is GAGVSQSPRYKVAKRGQDVALRCDPISGHVSLFWYQQALGQGPEFLTYFQNEAQLDKSGLPSDRFFAERPEGSVSTLKIQRTQQEDSAVYLCASSTGQGLAGDEQYFGPGTRLTVT.

The chain recombines TRBV5-5 with TRBJ2-7; D gene uncertain. V lost 0 bases, J lost 2 bases, and 12 bases lay in between. Germline V gene data show CDR1 as SGHKS and CDR2 as YYEKEE (reference sequence). This CDR3 comprises 15 residues. The chain's CDR3 is CASSLAPAATYEQYF. CDR3 sequence (DNA): TGTGCCAGCAGCTTGGCTCCGGCGGCAACCTACGAGCAGTACTTC.